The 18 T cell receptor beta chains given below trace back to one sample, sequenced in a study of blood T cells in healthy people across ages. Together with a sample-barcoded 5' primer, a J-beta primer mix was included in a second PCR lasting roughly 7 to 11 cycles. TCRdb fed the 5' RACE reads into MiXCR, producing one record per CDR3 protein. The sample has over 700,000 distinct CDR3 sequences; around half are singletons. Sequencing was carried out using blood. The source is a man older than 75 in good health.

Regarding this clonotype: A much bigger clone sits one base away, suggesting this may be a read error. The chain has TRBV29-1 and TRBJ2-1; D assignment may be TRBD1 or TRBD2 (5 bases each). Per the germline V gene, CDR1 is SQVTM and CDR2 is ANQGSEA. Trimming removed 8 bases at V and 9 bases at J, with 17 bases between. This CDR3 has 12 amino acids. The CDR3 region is CSTYSGTSEQFF. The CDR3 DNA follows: TGCAGCACGTACTCAGGGACGAGTGAGCAGTTCTTC.

The CDR3 region is CATSRAGLETQYF. CDR3 nucleotide sequence: TGTGCCACCAGCAGGGCAGGGTTGGAGACCCAGTACTTC. The chain combines TRBV15 with TRBJ2-5; D is perhaps TRBD1 (5 bases). Germline V lookup: CDR1 LNHNV, CDR2 YYDKDF (reference sequence). CDR3 length: 13 residues. The germline V and J ends were trimmed by 3 bases and 5 bases, with 10 bases remaining between them.

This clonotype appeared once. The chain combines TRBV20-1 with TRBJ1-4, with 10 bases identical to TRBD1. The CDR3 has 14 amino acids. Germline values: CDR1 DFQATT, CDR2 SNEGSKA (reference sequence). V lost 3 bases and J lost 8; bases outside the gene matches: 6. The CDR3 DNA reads TGCAGTGCTAGCGCCGGGACAGGGGACGAAAAACTGTTTTTT. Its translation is CSASAGTGDEKLFF.

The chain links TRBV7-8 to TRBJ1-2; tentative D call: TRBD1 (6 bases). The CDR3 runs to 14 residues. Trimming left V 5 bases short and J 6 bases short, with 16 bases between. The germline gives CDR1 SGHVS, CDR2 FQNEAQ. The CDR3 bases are TGTGCCAGCAGCCAGCTGGACAGACGGGATGGCTACACCTTC. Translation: CASSQLDRRDGYTF.

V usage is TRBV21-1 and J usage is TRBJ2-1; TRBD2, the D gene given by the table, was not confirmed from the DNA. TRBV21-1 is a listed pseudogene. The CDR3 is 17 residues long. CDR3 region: CASSTFSHSYSYNEQFF. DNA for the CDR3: TGTGCCAGCAGCACCTTCTCCCACAGCTACTCCTACAATGAGCAGTTCTTC.

CDR3 coding DNA: TGCAGTGCTAGACGGGACAGCTTCGTAGCCAAAAACATTCAGTACTTC. Translation gives CSARRDSFVAKNIQYF. The chain carries TRBV20-1 and TRBJ2-4, with 7 bases fitting TRBD1. Trimming cost V 2 bases and J 0 bases; bases outside gene matches: 7. Germline V gene sequence: CDR1 DFQATT, CDR2 SNEGSKA (reference sequence). This CDR3 region has 16 residues.

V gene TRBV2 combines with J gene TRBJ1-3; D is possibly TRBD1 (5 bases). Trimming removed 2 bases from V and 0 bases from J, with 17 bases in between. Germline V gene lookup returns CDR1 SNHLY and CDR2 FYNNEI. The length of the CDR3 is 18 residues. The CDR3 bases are TGTGCCAGCAGTGAATTGGGGCAGCCTATTGACTCTGGAAACACCATATATTTT. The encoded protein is CASSELGQPIDSGNTIYF.

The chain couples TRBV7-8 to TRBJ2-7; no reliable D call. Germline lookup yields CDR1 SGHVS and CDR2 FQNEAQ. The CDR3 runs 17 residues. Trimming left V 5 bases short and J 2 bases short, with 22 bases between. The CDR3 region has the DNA TGTGCCAGCAGCCGAGCCACCCCCAGCGCCGCTACCTACGAGCAGTACTTC. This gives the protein CASSRATPSAATYEQYF.

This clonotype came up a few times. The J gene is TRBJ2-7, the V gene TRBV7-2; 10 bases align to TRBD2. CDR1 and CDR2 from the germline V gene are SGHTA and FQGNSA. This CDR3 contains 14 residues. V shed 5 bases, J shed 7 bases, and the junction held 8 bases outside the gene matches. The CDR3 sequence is CASSPQAGGPEQYF. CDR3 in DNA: TGTGCCAGCAGCCCCCAAGCGGGAGGGCCTGAGCAGTACTTC.

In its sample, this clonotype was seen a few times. The CDR3 loop reads CASSQERLQFF. Written as DNA, the CDR3 is TGCGCCAGCAGCCAAGAACGTTTGCAGTTCTTC. The rearrangement uses TRBV4-1 and TRBJ2-1; D not certain. Trimming removed 0 bases at V and 12 bases at J, with 6 bases between. Germline loops: CDR1 MGHRA, CDR2 YSYEKL. CDR3 length: 11 amino acids.

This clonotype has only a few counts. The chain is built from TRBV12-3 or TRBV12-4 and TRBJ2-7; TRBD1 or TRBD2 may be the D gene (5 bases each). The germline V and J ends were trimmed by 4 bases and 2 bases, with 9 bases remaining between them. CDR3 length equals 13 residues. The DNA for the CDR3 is TGTGCCAGCAGTTGGGGACGGACCTACGAGCAGTACTTC. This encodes CASSWGRTYEQYF.

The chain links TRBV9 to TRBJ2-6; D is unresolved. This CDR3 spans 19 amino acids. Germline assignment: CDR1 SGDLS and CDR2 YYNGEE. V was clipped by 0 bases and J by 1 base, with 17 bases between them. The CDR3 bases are TGTGCCAGCAGCGTAGGTGGGCTAGGTGGTTATTCTGGGGCCAACGTCCTGACTTTC. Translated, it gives CASSVGGLGGYSGANVLTF.

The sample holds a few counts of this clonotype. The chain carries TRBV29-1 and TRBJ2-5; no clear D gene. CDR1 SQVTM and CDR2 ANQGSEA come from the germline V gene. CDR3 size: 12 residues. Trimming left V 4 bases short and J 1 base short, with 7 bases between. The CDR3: CSVGKVQETQYF. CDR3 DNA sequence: TGCAGCGTTGGTAAGGTCCAAGAGACCCAGTACTTC.

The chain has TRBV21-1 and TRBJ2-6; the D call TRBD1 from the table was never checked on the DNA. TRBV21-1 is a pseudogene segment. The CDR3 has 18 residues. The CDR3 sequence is CANLPGTGAISGANVLTF. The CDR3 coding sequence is TGTGCCAACCTTCCCGGGACAGGGGCCATCTCTGGGGCCAACGTCCTGACTTTC.

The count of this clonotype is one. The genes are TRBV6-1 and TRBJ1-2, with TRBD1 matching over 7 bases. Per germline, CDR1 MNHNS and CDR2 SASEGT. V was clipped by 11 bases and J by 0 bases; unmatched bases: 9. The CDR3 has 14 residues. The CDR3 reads CARGRGPANYGYTF. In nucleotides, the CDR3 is TGTGCCCGAGGGAGGGGGCCTGCTAACTATGGCTACACCTTC.

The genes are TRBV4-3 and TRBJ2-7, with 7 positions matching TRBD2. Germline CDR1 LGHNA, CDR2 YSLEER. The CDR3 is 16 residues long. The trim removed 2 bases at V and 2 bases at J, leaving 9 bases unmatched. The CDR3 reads CASSQQSSGAPYEQYF. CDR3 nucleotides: TGCGCCAGCAGCCAACAATCTAGCGGAGCCCCCTACGAGCAGTACTTC.

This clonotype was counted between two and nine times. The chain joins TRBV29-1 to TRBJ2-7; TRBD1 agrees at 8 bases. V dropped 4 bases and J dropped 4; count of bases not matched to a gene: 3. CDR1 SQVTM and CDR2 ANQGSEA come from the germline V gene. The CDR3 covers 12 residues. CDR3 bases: TGCAGCGTTGGGGACAGGATTTACGAGCAGTACTTC. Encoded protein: CSVGDRIYEQYF.

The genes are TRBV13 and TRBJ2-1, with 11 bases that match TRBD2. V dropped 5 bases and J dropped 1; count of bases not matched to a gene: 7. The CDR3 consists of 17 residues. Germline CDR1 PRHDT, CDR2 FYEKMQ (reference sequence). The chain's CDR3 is CASSTARLAGSYNEQFF. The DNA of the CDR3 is TGTGCCAGCAGCACAGCCCGACTAGCGGGGTCCTACAATGAGCAGTTCTTC.